These T cell receptor beta chains were read from a single sample in a study of PD-1 blockade in classical Hodgkin lymphoma. Clones were sequenced by immunoSEQ multiplex PCR, and TCRdb holds only the in-frame ones, with some missing. The sample holds fewer than 25,000 clones, nearly 75% seen once. The input for sequencing was peripheral blood mononuclear cells (PBMCs), taken before the second cycle of nivolumab. All receptors derive from a human donor with classical Hodgkin lymphoma. Each CDR3 is given with its conserved first and last residue. A D gene is named only where the DNA matches it firmly. Size is omitted from some rows. Given values are once, few, many or a class for expanded clones.

v_call: TRBV4-1
clone_size: -
d_call: TRBD1
j_call: TRBJ1-1
cdr3_nt: TGCGCCAGCAGCCCTCACTGGGACAGGGGCGGCACTGAAGCTTTCTTT
cdr3_aa: CASSPHWDRGGTEAFF

v_call: TRBV19
clone_size: few
d_call: -
j_call: TRBJ1-4
cdr3_nt: TGTGCCAGTAGTATCTCGTCAGCAGCTAATGAAAAACTGTTTTTT
cdr3_aa: CASSISSAANEKLFF

v_call: TRBV5-4
clone_size: -
d_call: -
j_call: TRBJ2-5
cdr3_nt: TGTGCCAGCAGCCCAAACAACCAAGAGACCCAGTACTTC
cdr3_aa: CASSPNNQETQYF

v_call: TRBV9
clone_size: few
d_call: -
j_call: TRBJ1-1
cdr3_nt: TGTGCCAGCAGCGAGGCCCCTCGGATGAACACTGAAGCTTTCTTT
cdr3_aa: CASSEAPRMNTEAFF

v_call: TRBV19
clone_size: -
d_call: -
j_call: TRBJ1-2
cdr3_nt: TGTGCCAGTAGTTCCGGACAGTACTATGGCTACACCTTC
cdr3_aa: CASSSGQYYGYTF

v_call: TRBV29-1
clone_size: -
d_call: TRBD2
j_call: TRBJ2-5
cdr3_nt: TGCAGCGCCCCCGGGGGGGAGACCCAGTACTTC
cdr3_aa: CSAPGGETQYF

v_call: TRBV15
clone_size: -
d_call: TRBD1
j_call: TRBJ2-7
cdr3_nt: TGTGCCACCAGCAGAGAAAGGGACAGGGCCTACGAGCAGTACTTC
cdr3_aa: CATSRERDRAYEQYF

v_call: TRBV2
clone_size: -
d_call: -
j_call: TRBJ2-1
cdr3_nt: TGTGCCAGCAGTGAAACGGGGCAGACCTACAATGAGCAGTTCTTC
cdr3_aa: CASSETGQTYNEQFF

v_call: TRBV15
clone_size: -
d_call: -
j_call: TRBJ2-5
cdr3_nt: TGTGCCACCAGCAGAGTGACAGGACGAGAGTACTTC
cdr3_aa: CATSRVTGREYF

v_call: TRBV6-1
clone_size: -
d_call: TRBD1
j_call: TRBJ2-7
cdr3_nt: TGTGCCAGCAGAAGACAGGGCTACGAGCAGTACTTC
cdr3_aa: CASRRQGYEQYF

v_call: TRBV19
clone_size: few
d_call: TRBD2
j_call: TRBJ2-1
cdr3_nt: TGTGCCAGTAGTATTGGGACTAGCGTCAATGAGCAGTTCTTC
cdr3_aa: CASSIGTSVNEQFF

v_call: TRBV28
clone_size: -
d_call: -
j_call: TRBJ2-1
cdr3_nt: TGTGCCAGCACGCGGCTGCCTCGCTACAATGAGCAGTTCTTC
cdr3_aa: CASTRLPRYNEQFF

v_call: TRBV7-2
clone_size: -
d_call: -
j_call: TRBJ2-3
cdr3_nt: TGTGCCAGCAGCTTAGAGGGTTCCACAGATACGCAGTATTTT
cdr3_aa: CASSLEGSTDTQYF

v_call: TRBV7-6
clone_size: few
d_call: -
j_call: TRBJ1-2
cdr3_nt: TGTGCCAGCAGCTTACAGGGGAATGATGGCTACACCTTC
cdr3_aa: CASSLQGNDGYTF

v_call: TRBV5-6
clone_size: -
d_call: TRBD2
j_call: TRBJ2-1
cdr3_nt: TGTGCCAGCAGCATTAGCGGGAGCGGCCTCTCCTACAATGAGCAGTTCTTC
cdr3_aa: CASSISGSGLSYNEQFF

v_call: TRBV20-1
clone_size: -
d_call: -
j_call: TRBJ2-4
cdr3_nt: TGCAGTGCCAACCTTAAAAACATTCAGTACTTC
cdr3_aa: CSANLKNIQYF

v_call: TRBV5-1
clone_size: few
d_call: TRBD2
j_call: TRBJ2-5
cdr3_nt: TGCGCCAGCAGCTTGGATTTGACTAGCGTCGGGACCCAGTACTTC
cdr3_aa: CASSLDLTSVGTQYF

v_call: TRBV6-1
clone_size: -
d_call: -
j_call: TRBJ2-3
cdr3_nt: TGTGCCAGCATACGAGCGGGCACAGATACGCAGTATTTT
cdr3_aa: CASIRAGTDTQYF

v_call: TRBV5-1
clone_size: once
d_call: -
j_call: TRBJ2-1
cdr3_nt: TGCGCCAGCAGCTTCCTCTATGAGCAGTTCTTC
cdr3_aa: CASSFLYEQFF